Each of the 21 T cell receptor beta chains below was sequenced from the same sample in a study of technical replicates of blood from a handful of donors. Only in-frame clones appear in the TCRdb table, and some are missing; sequencing was by immunoSEQ multiplex PCR. This sample has 75,000 to 95,000 clones, with roughly 93% found just once. The sample consisted of T cells isolated from PBMCs. These receptors were collected from a human donor in good health.

V and J are TRBV7-2 and TRBJ2-1; 13 bases agree with TRBD2. Germline V lookup: CDR1 SGHTA, CDR2 FQGNSA. This CDR3 region has 16 residues. The V and J ends lost 1 base and 6 bases, in that order; junction bases with no gene match: 3. CDR3 nucleotides: TGTGCCAGCAGCTTAGAAGGGACTAGCGGGATCAATGAGCAGTTCTTC. Translating it yields CASSLEGTSGINEQFF.

The genes are TRBV9 and TRBJ2-3; possible D gene TRBD2, 5 bases. V was shortened by 0 bases and J by 8 bases, with 16 bases between the two germline ends. The length of the CDR3 is 15 residues. Germline V gives CDR1 SGDLS, CDR2 YYNGEE. The CDR3 is CASSVDSSGVGTQYF. In DNA, the CDR3 is TGTGCCAGCAGCGTAGACTCGAGCGGTGTGGGTACGCAGTATTTT.

This clone was detected a few times. This chain's CDR3 is CASRGTSGSSYNEQFF. The CDR3 DNA sequence: TGTGCCAGCAGGGGGACTAGCGGAAGCTCCTACAATGAGCAGTTCTTC. The chain employs TRBV6-6 and TRBJ2-1; 11 bases are a match to TRBD2. J was trimmed by 0 bases and V by 6 bases; bases with no gene match: 4. The CDR3 runs to 16 residues. In germline, CDR1 is MNHNY, CDR2 SVGAGI (reference sequence).

This sequence joins TRBV9 and TRBJ2-2; 11 positions agree with TRBD2. This CDR3 contains 20 residues. CDR1 and CDR2 from the germline V gene are SGDLS and YYNGEE. Trimming took 3 bases from V and 5 from J; bases not matched to a gene: 18. CDR3 nucleotides: TGTGCCAGCAGCGAAAATAAGGGACTAGCGGTAACGAGATCTACCGGGGAGCTGTTTTTT. This gives the protein CASSENKGLAVTRSTGELFF.

This chain joins TRBV27 and TRBJ2-7, with 11 positions matching TRBD2. V shed 3 bases, J shed 7 bases, and the junction held 8 bases outside the gene matches. Germline lookup yields CDR1 MNHEY and CDR2 SMNVEV (reference sequence). The CDR3 extends over 15 amino acids. CDR3 region: CASSLELAGAGEQYF. The DNA of the CDR3 is TGTGCCAGCAGTTTGGAACTAGCGGGAGCTGGTGAGCAGTACTTC.

Here the CDR3 reads CASSELLTDTQYF. Here the CDR3 DNA reads TGCGCCAGCAGTGAGCTACTCACAGATACGCAGTATTTT. The chain carries TRBV10-2 and TRBJ2-3; D is undetermined. Germline loops: CDR1 WSHSY, CDR2 SAAADI. The CDR3 is 13 residues long. The V and J ends lost 2 bases and 2 bases respectively, with 5 bases between them.

This rearrangement joins TRBV7-6 to TRBJ2-7; no clear D gene. Trimming took off 5 bases at V and 6 bases at J, with 8 bases between the two ends. Germline V gene data show CDR1 as SGHVS and CDR2 as FNYEAQ. The CDR3 runs 11 residues. CDR3 bases: TGTGCCAGCAGCAACCTAGGCGAGCAGTACTTC. The encoded protein is CASSNLGEQYF.

In this sample, this clone turned up once. This chain uses TRBV6-1 with TRBJ1-5; the D is unclear. CDR3 length: 15 amino acids. In germline, CDR1 is MNHNS, CDR2 SASEGT. Deletions cut 4 bases from V and 0 bases from J, with 10 bases between. The chain's CDR3 is CASSVGSYSNQPQHF. DNA for the CDR3: TGTGCCAGCAGTGTAGGGAGTTATAGCAATCAGCCCCAGCATTTT.

This chain connects TRBV11-3 to TRBJ2-1; D possibly corresponds to TRBD1 (5 bases). Germline V gene sequence: CDR1 SGHNT, CDR2 YENEEA. Trimming removed 7 bases at V and 0 bases at J, with 10 bases between. The CDR3 covers 14 residues. The CDR3 nucleotides read TGTGCCAGCAACAGGTTTGACTCCTACAATGAGCAGTTCTTC. It codes for CASNRFDSYNEQFF.

This chain links TRBV5-4 with TRBJ2-7, with TRBD1 matching over 8 bases. CDR1 is SGHNT, CDR2 YYREEE, per germline (reference sequence). CDR3 length: 15 amino acids. Germline trimming cut 4 bases from V and 0 bases from J; bases unmatched to any gene: 6. DNA of the CDR3: TGTGCCAGCAGCGCCAGGGGACAGGCCTCCTACGAGCAGTACTTC. Protein product: CASSARGQASYEQYF.

This chain connects TRBV5-1 to TRBJ1-1; no definite D call. V dropped 1 base and J dropped 1 base, with 8 bases sitting between them. Germline V lookup: CDR1 SGHRS, CDR2 YFSETQ. This CDR3 has 14 amino acids. The CDR3 coding sequence is TGCGCCAGCAGCTTGAGGCGGGGGAACACTGAAGCTTTCTTT. Protein: CASSLRRGNTEAFF.

This chain links TRBV5-1 with TRBJ1-1, with a possible D match to TRBD1 (5 bases). V shed 3 bases and J shed 3 bases, with 9 bases lying between them. This CDR3 is built from 13 residues. Germline V CDR1 and CDR2: SGHRS, YFSETQ. The CDR3 nucleotides are TGCGCCAGCAGCTCGGGGGGGGACACTGAAGCTTTCTTT. Encoded protein: CASSSGGDTEAFF. Supplemented by reference TRBV5-1 and TRBJ1-1, the full variable domain reads KAGVTQTPRYLIKTRGQQVTLSCSPISGHRSVSWYQQTPGQGLQFLFEYFSETQRNKGNFPGRFSGRQFSNSRSEMNVSTLELGDSALYLCASSSGGDTEAFFGQGTRLTVV.

The chain combines TRBV10-3 with TRBJ1-1, with D maybe TRBD1 (6 bases). The germline gives CDR1 ENHRY, CDR2 SYGVKD. The ends were cut back, 7 bases at V and 2 bases at J, with 14 bases in the middle. There are 14 residues in the CDR3. The CDR3 region is CAIIRGGVNTEAFF. The CDR3 DNA sequence: TGTGCCATCATCAGGGGAGGGGTAAACACTGAAGCTTTCTTT.

The rearrangement links TRBV6-6 to TRBJ1-5; tentatively, D is TRBD1 (5 bases). The CDR3 length is 16 residues. Trimming stripped 6 bases from V and 3 bases from J, with 18 bases between. The germline CDR1 and CDR2 sequences are MNHNY and SVGAGI (reference sequence). The chain's CDR3 is CASRSIIDSPNQPQHF. In DNA, the CDR3 is TGTGCCAGCAGGAGTATTATCGACAGTCCCAATCAGCCCCAGCATTTT.

This rearrangement joins TRBV27 to TRBJ2-4; the match to TRBD1 covers 7 bases. The V segment lost 4 bases and the J segment 5 bases; nucleotides outside the gene matches: 2. The CDR3 has 13 residues. CDR1 and CDR2 from the germline V gene are MNHEY and SMNVEV (reference sequence). The CDR3 loop reads CASSYGTENIQYF. CDR3 sequence (DNA): TGTGCCAGCAGTTACGGGACAGAAAACATTCAGTACTTC.

The chain recombines TRBV27 with TRBJ1-5; no definite D call. V was pared by 5 bases and J by 2 bases, with 7 bases between. The CDR3 length is 13 residues. The germline V gene encodes CDR1 MNHEY and CDR2 SMNVEV (reference sequence). The CDR3 DNA sequence: TGTGCCAGCAGTCTAATGCGCAATCAGCCCCAGCATTTT. Encoded protein: CASSLMRNQPQHF.

The chain is built from TRBV7-2 and TRBJ2-7, with 8 bases aligning to TRBD1. Unmatched junction bases numbered 2, after V lost 2 bases and J lost 2 bases. Per the germline V gene, CDR1 is SGHTA and CDR2 is FQGNSA. The CDR3 consists of 14 residues. The CDR3 bases are TGTGCCAGCAGCTTACGGGACAGGACCTACGAGCAGTACTTC. Amino acids: CASSLRDRTYEQYF. Supplemented by reference TRBV7-2 and TRBJ2-7, the full variable domain reads GAGVSQSPSNKVTEKGKDVELRCDPISGHTALYWYRQSLGQGLEFLIYFQGNSAPDKSGLPSDRFSAERTGGSVSTLTIQRTQQEDSAVYLCASSLRDRTYEQYFGPGTRLTVT.

The J gene is TRBJ1-3, the V gene TRBV7-3; D not resolved. Deletions cut 3 bases from V and 0 bases from J, with 6 bases between. CDR3 length: 14 amino acids. From germline, CDR1 is SGHTA and CDR2 FQGTGA. The CDR3 DNA reads TGTGCCAGCAGCTTGGCAGGCTCTGGAAACACCATATATTTT. This gives the protein CASSLAGSGNTIYF.

This clone was recorded only once. V and J are TRBV19 and TRBJ2-7; D remains unclear. V was clipped by 5 bases and J by 4 bases, with 12 bases between them. The CDR3 spans 13 residues. Germline CDR1 reads LNHDA; CDR2 reads SQIVND (reference sequence). The CDR3 reads CASSLDSKYEQYF. CDR3 coding DNA: TGTGCCAGTAGTCTTGATAGCAAATACGAGCAGTACTTC.

This clone showed up just a few times. The gene calls are TRBV4-1 and TRBJ1-2, with 7 bases fitting TRBD1. J lost 8 bases, V lost 1 base, and 13 bases had no gene match. Germline assignment: CDR1 MGHRA and CDR2 YSYEKL. This CDR3 comprises 16 residues. The CDR3 spells CASSQAEMTGLGGYTF. DNA of the CDR3: TGCGCCAGCAGCCAAGCAGAGATGACAGGGCTAGGAGGCTACACCTTC.

The chain recombines TRBV7-2 with TRBJ1-2; D is possibly TRBD1 (5 bases). The CDR3 contains 16 residues. Germline CDR1 is SGHTA and CDR2 is FQGNSA. V was shortened by 1 base and J by 4 bases, with 16 bases between the two germline ends. The CDR3 DNA reads TGTGCCAGCAGCTTAGGCCTCGGGGGATACGGCTATGGCTACACCTTC. It is translated as CASSLGLGGYGYGYTF.